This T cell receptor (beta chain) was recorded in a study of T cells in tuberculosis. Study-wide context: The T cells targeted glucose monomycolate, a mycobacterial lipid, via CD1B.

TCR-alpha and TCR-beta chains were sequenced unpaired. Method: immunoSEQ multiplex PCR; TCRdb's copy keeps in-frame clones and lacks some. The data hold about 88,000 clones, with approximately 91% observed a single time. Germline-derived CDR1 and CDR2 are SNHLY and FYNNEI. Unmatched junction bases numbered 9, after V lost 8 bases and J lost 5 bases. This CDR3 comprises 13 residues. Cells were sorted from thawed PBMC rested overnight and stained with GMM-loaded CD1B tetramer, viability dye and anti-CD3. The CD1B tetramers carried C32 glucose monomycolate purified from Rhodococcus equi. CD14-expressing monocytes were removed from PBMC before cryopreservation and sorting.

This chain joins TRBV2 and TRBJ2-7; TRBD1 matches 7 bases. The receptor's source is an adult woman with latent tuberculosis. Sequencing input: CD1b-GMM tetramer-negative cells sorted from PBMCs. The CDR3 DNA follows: TGTGCCAGCGGCCGGGACAGACCTAACGAGCAGTACTTC. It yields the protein CASGRDRPNEQYF.